A single sample is the source of the 15 T cell receptor beta chains below, sequenced in a study of blood T cell repertoires in COVID-19 (dated by TCRdb to between 2020 and 2021). Libraries were constructed by the immunoSEQ multiplex PCR assay. Not all clones reach the TCRdb copy of this immuneACCESS table, which keeps in-frame sequences only. Checked studies attribute under half of the gap to unresolved V genes and leave the rest unexplained. Counted in this sample were 200,000 to 300,000 clones; around four fifths of them appeared once. The ten largest clones take up around 4% of the sample. The sequencing input was peripheral blood. The receptors were gathered from a man in his fifties or sixties with acute or convalescent COVID-19.

The chain combines TRBV18 with TRBJ1-2; 9 bases map to TRBD1. The CDR3 covers 15 residues. Germline V lookup: CDR1 KGHSH, CDR2 LQKENI. V dropped 3 bases and J dropped 5; count of bases not matched to a gene: 7. In nucleotides, the CDR3 is TGTGCCAGCTCACCGGCCACGGGACAGGGATATGGCTACACCTTC. Translating gives CASSPATGQGYGYTF.

This chain links TRBV30 with TRBJ1-4; 7 nucleotides agree with TRBD1. Germline loops: CDR1 GTSNPN, CDR2 SVGIG (reference sequence). V trimming: 3 bases; J trimming: 8 bases; junction bases outside the gene matches: 12. The CDR3 covers 15 residues. DNA of the CDR3: TGTGCCTGGAGGAGAATTTTAGGGGGCTGGGAAAAACTGTTTTTT. Protein sequence: CAWRRILGGWEKLFF.

CDR3 residues: CATSDPGTGATGELFF. The CDR3 region has the DNA TGTGCCACCAGTGACCCCGGGACAGGAGCCACCGGGGAGCTGTTTTTT. The chain uses TRBV24-1 and TRBJ2-2; TRBD1 agrees at 8 bases. Germline values: CDR1 KGHDR, CDR2 SFDVKD. V shed 4 bases, J shed 4 bases, and the junction held 7 bases outside the gene matches. The length of the CDR3 is 16 residues.

A single count supports this clone. The V call is TRBV28, the J call TRBJ2-1; 11 positions agree with TRBD2. Germline CDR1 MDHEN, CDR2 SYDVKM. The CDR3 length is 15 residues. The V segment lost 3 bases and the J segment 8 bases; nucleotides outside the gene matches: 6. The CDR3 bases are TGTGCCAGCAGTTTGTTAGCGGGGGGGCTCTATGAGCAGTTCTTC. Protein: CASSLLAGGLYEQFF.

This clone appeared once. This chain uses TRBV24-1 with TRBJ1-2; D not resolved. V was clipped by 2 bases and J by 6 bases, with 12 bases between them. The CDR3 totals 14 residues. CDR1 is KGHDR, CDR2 SFDVKD, per germline. The DNA of the CDR3 is TGTGCCACCAGTGATTCCGGGTTCCGAGATGGCTACACCTTC. Translation: CATSDSGFRDGYTF.

The CDR3 region is CASSSDRGLSPLHF. In nucleotides, the CDR3 is TGTGCCAGCAGCTCCGACAGGGGGCTTTCACCCCTCCACTTT. The chain joins TRBV6-4 to TRBJ1-6, with 10 positions matching TRBD1. Germline V gene lookup returns CDR1 MRHNA and CDR2 SNTAGT. The CDR3 totals 14 residues. V lost 6 bases, J lost 9 bases, and 5 bases stayed unmatched.

The chain uses TRBV18 and TRBJ2-5; tentative D call: TRBD1 (6 bases). Between the trimmed V and J ends, which lost 2 bases and 4 bases, there was a span of 17 bases. Germline V CDR1 and CDR2: KGHSH, LQKENI. The CDR3 has 16 residues. In DNA, the CDR3 is TGTGCCAGCTCACCAAGGCGCGCCCAAGGGGGAGAGACCCAGTACTTC. It yields the protein CASSPRRAQGGETQYF.

The genes are TRBV2 and TRBJ2-5, with 8 bases that match TRBD1. Germline V CDR1 and CDR2: SNHLY, FYNNEI. V lost 6 bases, J lost 1 base, and 7 bases stayed unmatched. The CDR3 has 15 amino acids. This CDR3 reads CASRRTGNFQETQYF. The CDR3 coding sequence is TGTGCCAGCAGGCGGACAGGGAATTTCCAAGAGACCCAGTACTTC.

CDR3 in DNA: TGTGCCAGCAGCTGGAGGGACAGGTGGAACACCGGGGAGCTGTTTTTT. As protein: CASSWRDRWNTGELFF. V usage is TRBV9 and J usage is TRBJ2-2; 8 positions agree with TRBD1. Germline loops: CDR1 SGDLS, CDR2 YYNGEE. The J segment lost 1 base and the V segment lost 4 bases, leaving 6 bases of the junction unmatched. The CDR3 is 16 residues long.

The chain has TRBV15 and TRBJ1-2; D is unresolved. The V end was cut by 1 base, the J end by 2 bases, with 5 bases between. Germline values: CDR1 LNHNV, CDR2 YYDKDF (reference sequence). The CDR3 length is 13 residues. The CDR3 reads CATSRASNYGYTF. CDR3 nucleotide sequence: TGTGCCACCAGCAGAGCTTCCAACTATGGCTACACCTTC.

The genes are TRBV7-9 and TRBJ1-1; D ambiguous. V lost 3 bases and J lost 0, with 5 bases in between. The germline CDR1 and CDR2 sequences are SEHNR and FQNEAQ (reference sequence). This CDR3 has 13 amino acids. The CDR3 DNA sequence: TGTGCCAGCAGCTTCCGTCTGAACACTGAAGCTTTCTTT. It specifies CASSFRLNTEAFF.

The gene calls are TRBV7-9 and TRBJ1-3, with D tentatively TRBD1 (6 bases). With 2 bases removed from V and 0 bases from J, the gap between germline ends came to 8 bases. The CDR3 extends over 15 amino acids. The germline V gene has CDR1 SEHNR and CDR2 FQNEAQ (reference sequence). CDR3 nucleotides: TGTGCCAGCAGCTTAAGGGGGTTCTCTGGAAACACCATATATTTT. Translated: CASSLRGFSGNTIYF.

This clone was observed once. V is TRBV28 and J is TRBJ2-5; the D is unclear. Trimming removed 5 bases at V and 0 bases at J, with 10 bases between. The CDR3 has 14 residues. The germline gives CDR1 MDHEN, CDR2 SYDVKM. Written as DNA, the CDR3 is TGTGCCAGCAGTCCGGGTTATTACCAAGAGACCCAGTACTTC. Translation: CASSPGYYQETQYF.

The V call is TRBV27, the J call TRBJ2-7; 8 bases map to TRBD2. CDR3 length equals 15 residues. The V gene end was trimmed by 3 bases and the J gene end by 2 bases; junction bases not matched to a gene: 6. Germline CDR1 is MNHEY and CDR2 is SMNVEV (reference sequence). This CDR3 is CASSFLSGAAYEQYF. In DNA form, the CDR3 reads TGTGCCAGCAGTTTTCTTAGCGGGGCGGCCTACGAGCAGTACTTC.

The chain has TRBV28 and TRBJ2-1, with D possibly TRBD2 on 5 matching bases. Germline V gene lookup returns CDR1 MDHEN and CDR2 SYDVKM. With 7 bases removed from V and 1 base from J, the gap between germline ends came to 8 bases. The CDR3 spans 13 residues. In DNA, the CDR3 is TGTGCCAGCATATCGGGGTCCTACAATGAGCAGTTCTTC. This sequence encodes CASISGSYNEQFF.